The 30 T cell receptor beta chains below all came from one sample that was sequenced in a study of control samples from healthy donors and cancer patients. Libraries were prepared by immunoSEQ multiplex PCR; TCRdb keeps only in-frame clonotypes and omits some of them. The data contain approximately 86,000 clones, more than 70% of them seen just once; the ten biggest clones take up less than 2.5%. Sequences were obtained from blood. These TCRs come from a woman between 40 and 50 years old in good health.

V gene TRBV6-1 combines with J gene TRBJ1-4, with D uncertain. V was trimmed by 2 bases and J by 2 bases, leaving 9 bases between them. The CDR3 is made up of 15 amino acids. Per germline, CDR1 MNHNS and CDR2 SASEGT. CDR3 region: CASSEFGVTNEKLFF. The CDR3 DNA sequence: TGTGCCAGCAGTGAATTTGGGGTGACTAATGAAAAACTGTTTTTT.

The chain couples TRBV2 to TRBJ2-7; 9 bases map to TRBD1. CDR3 size: 13 residues. Losses at the gene ends were 6 bases for V and 4 bases for J; bases not matched to a gene: 4. CDR1 and CDR2 (germline): SNHLY, FYNNEI. CDR3 in amino acids: CASRTGQGYEQYF. The CDR3 DNA sequence: TGTGCCAGCAGGACGGGACAGGGTTACGAGCAGTACTTC.

The chain uses TRBV10-3 and TRBJ2-7, with 15 bases lining up with TRBD2. The V gene's germline CDR1 is ENHRY and CDR2 SYGVKD. This CDR3 region has 16 residues. J was trimmed by 5 bases and V by 6 bases; bases with no gene match: 8. In nucleotides, the CDR3 is TGTGCCATCAGCGGACTAGCGGGGGGGCTAAACAACGAGCAGTACTTC. Translated, it gives CAISGLAGGLNNEQYF.

V is TRBV19 and J is TRBJ1-6; tentative D call: TRBD1 (6 bases). Germline V CDR1 and CDR2: LNHDA, SQIVND (reference sequence). Trimming removed 6 bases at V and 4 bases at J, with 13 bases between. The CDR3 extends over 15 amino acids. CDR3 protein: CASSSVQGYNSPLHF. The DNA of the CDR3 is TGTGCCAGTAGCAGTGTACAGGGATATAATTCACCCCTCCACTTT.

V and J are TRBV9 and TRBJ1-2; 9 nucleotides line up with TRBD1. V was clipped by 4 bases and J by 8 bases; unmatched bases: 3. CDR1 and CDR2 (germline): SGDLS, YYNGEE. This CDR3 region has 12 residues. The CDR3 DNA reads TGTGCCAGCAGCCTGACAGGGGGAGGCTACACCTTC. This codes for CASSLTGGGYTF.

This chain links TRBV18 with TRBJ2-7; D is unclear. The CDR3 extends over 14 amino acids. Germline lookup yields CDR1 KGHSH and CDR2 LQKENI. V was trimmed by 3 bases and J by 3 bases, leaving 12 bases between them. CDR3: CASSPRRASYEQYF. The CDR3 nucleotides read TGTGCCAGCTCACCCAGACGGGCCAGCTACGAGCAGTACTTC.

The V call is TRBV4-3, the J call TRBJ1-2, with D tentatively TRBD1 (6 bases). Trimming cost V 0 bases and J 13 bases, with 18 bases left between them. This CDR3 is 14 amino acids long. Germline values: CDR1 LGHNA, CDR2 YSLEER. CDR3 sequence (DNA): TGCGCCAGCAGCCAAGACGCCGAGGGGGTAGTTCTCACCTTC. Translated: CASSQDAEGVVLTF.

This CDR3 is CAISESSSGQGKQAFF. CDR3 bases: TGTGCCATCAGTGAGTCGAGTAGTGGTCAGGGGAAACAAGCTTTCTTT. This chain uses TRBV10-3 with TRBJ1-1; tentative D call: TRBD1 (6 bases). CDR3 length: 16 amino acids. Germline assignment: CDR1 ENHRY and CDR2 SYGVKD. V was shortened by 0 bases and J by 9 bases, with 20 bases between the two germline ends.

The rearrangement links TRBV7-2 to TRBJ1-5; D possibly corresponds to TRBD1 (6 bases). The CDR3 contains 15 residues. Germline V gene sequence: CDR1 SGHTA, CDR2 FQGNSA. V lost 1 base, J lost 7 bases, and 14 bases lay in between. CDR3 nucleotide sequence: TGTGCCAGCAGCTTAGGGGCAGGGGCTAGGCAGCCCCAGCATTTT. Residues: CASSLGAGARQPQHF.

In the case of this clone: Germline and junction disagree at one end, which may indicate a read error. The chain's CDR3 is CASSLAGGDETQYF. CDR3 nucleotide sequence: TGTGCCAGCAGTCTAGCGGGGGGGGACGAGACCCAGTACTTC. V and J are TRBV10-3 and TRBJ2-5; 12 bases align to TRBD2. The germline V gene has CDR1 ENHRY and CDR2 SYGVKD. CDR3 size: 14 residues.

This sequence joins TRBV19 and TRBJ1-6, with 8 bases fitting TRBD1. V dropped 6 bases and J dropped 10; count of bases not matched to a gene: 2. The CDR3 covers 12 residues. Looked up from germline, CDR1 is LNHDA and CDR2 is SQIVND (reference sequence). The CDR3 DNA is TGTGCCAGTAGCCGACAGGGGTCACCCCTCCACTTT. Protein: CASSRQGSPLHF.

V gene TRBV20-1 combines with J gene TRBJ1-1; D not certain. Trimming removed 1 base at V and 11 bases at J, with 11 bases between. The CDR3 length is 11 residues. The V gene's germline CDR1 is DFQATT and CDR2 SNEGSKA (reference sequence). In nucleotides, the CDR3 is TGCAGTGCTAGAGTCGGGTTCGGGGCTTTCTTT. Translated, it gives CSARVGFGAFF.

This clone was seen just once. The chain couples TRBV4-3 to TRBJ2-7, with 9 bases fitting TRBD1. The V segment lost 3 bases and the J segment 5 bases; nucleotides outside the gene matches: 5. The CDR3 length is 14 residues. The V gene's germline CDR1 is LGHNA and CDR2 YSLEER. CDR3 nucleotide sequence: TGCGCCAGCAGCCAGGAGGGACAGGGCCACGAGCAGTACTTC. As protein: CASSQEGQGHEQYF.

The CDR3 reads CASSPGLAGGPISYNEQFF. CDR3 nucleotide sequence: TGTGCCAGCAGCCCCGGACTAGCGGGGGGGCCGATCTCCTACAATGAGCAGTTCTTC. This chain uses TRBV7-8 with TRBJ2-1; 15 bases line up with TRBD2. The V gene's germline CDR1 is SGHVS and CDR2 FQNEAQ. The CDR3 covers 19 residues. Trimming took 5 bases from V and 0 from J; bases not matched to a gene: 8.

The chain recombines TRBV12-3 or TRBV12-4 with TRBJ2-7, with D possibly matching TRBD1 (6 bases). V was pared by 6 bases and J by 5 bases, with 14 bases between. This CDR3 region has 13 residues. The chain's CDR3 is CASRSWQGNEQYF. In nucleotides, the CDR3 is TGTGCCAGCAGGAGTTGGCAGGGGAACGAGCAGTACTTC.

The rearrangement uses TRBV15 and TRBJ2-7, with 12 bases lining up with TRBD1. The germline CDR1 and CDR2 sequences are LNHNV and YYDKDF (reference sequence). CDR3 length equals 14 residues. Germline trimming cut 3 bases from V and 5 bases from J; bases unmatched to any gene: 2. The CDR3 nucleotides are TGTGCCACCAGCAGGGGGACAGGGGGCGACGAGCAGTACTTC. This gives the protein CATSRGTGGDEQYF.

The V gene is TRBV30, the J gene TRBJ1-1; D gene uncertain. V lost 1 base to trimming and J lost 3 bases, with 9 bases between them. The CDR3 is 13 amino acids. Germline assignment: CDR1 GTSNPN and CDR2 SVGIG (reference sequence). CDR3 amino acids: CAWSESWDTEAFF. CDR3 DNA sequence: TGTGCCTGGAGTGAGTCCTGGGACACTGAAGCTTTCTTT.

This clone was recorded once. The rearrangement joins TRBV15 to TRBJ1-1, with D tentatively TRBD1 (6 bases). Per the germline V gene, CDR1 is LNHNV and CDR2 is YYDKDF (reference sequence). This CDR3 region has 13 residues. Trimming stripped 5 bases from V and 2 bases from J, with 9 bases between. DNA of the CDR3: TGTGCCACCAGCTACGGGGGCAACACTGAAGCTTTCTTT. Translated: CATSYGGNTEAFF.

J is TRBJ1-1 and V is TRBV9, with a weak D call TRBD1 (6 bases). The CDR3 runs to 13 residues. V was clipped by 0 bases and J by 9 bases, with 12 bases between them. Germline CDR1 and CDR2: SGDLS and YYNGEE. Here the CDR3 reads CASSVERGFKAFF. As DNA, the CDR3 is TGTGCCAGCAGCGTAGAGAGGGGGTTTAAAGCTTTCTTT.

This clone appeared once. The J gene is TRBJ2-6, the V gene TRBV30, with D possibly TRBD2 on 6 matching bases. Germline V lookup: CDR1 GTSNPN, CDR2 SVGIG (reference sequence). The CDR3 consists of 17 residues. The V end was cut by 2 bases, the J end by 0 bases, with 14 bases between. Here the CDR3 DNA reads TGTGCCTGGAGTCGCGGGGCATGGGGCTCTGGGGCCAACGTCCTGACTTTC. Protein: CAWSRGAWGSGANVLTF.

The V call is TRBV10-3, the J call TRBJ2-3, with 8 bases lining up with TRBD1. From germline, CDR1 is ENHRY and CDR2 SYGVKD. The CDR3 consists of 14 residues. V gave up 6 bases and J gave up 7 bases; unmatched junction bases: 9. The CDR3 sequence: CAISTTGDINTQYF. The CDR3 DNA reads TGTGCCATCAGCACGACAGGGGACATTAATACGCAGTATTTT.

V is TRBV29-1 and J is TRBJ1-2, with 9 positions matching TRBD1. Germline loops: CDR1 SQVTM, CDR2 ANQGSEA. The CDR3 contains 15 residues. Trimming cost V 6 bases and J 2 bases; bases outside gene matches: 10. CDR3 residues: CSVGPPGQGNYGYTF. The CDR3 DNA follows: TGCAGCGTCGGGCCGCCGGGACAGGGAAACTATGGCTACACCTTC.

CDR3: CAWGRGNYGYTF. The CDR3 coding sequence is TGTGCCTGGGGCCGGGGGAACTATGGCTACACCTTC. The V and J genes are TRBV30 and TRBJ1-2, with D maybe TRBD1 (5 bases). The germline V gene has CDR1 GTSNPN and CDR2 SVGIG (reference sequence). The CDR3 runs 12 residues. Between the trimmed V and J ends, which lost 5 bases and 2 bases, there was a span of 9 bases. The whole variable domain, remainder taken from reference TRBV30 and TRBJ1-2, is SQTIHQWPATLVQPVGSPLSLECTVEGTSNPNLYWYRQAAGRGLQLLFYSVGIGQISSEVPQNLSASRPQDRQFILSSKKLLLSDSGFYLCAWGRGNYGYTFGSGTRLTVV.

The chain combines TRBV5-1 with TRBJ2-3; D remains ambiguous. V was cut by 5 bases and J by 2 bases, with 12 bases left in between. This CDR3 is built from 14 residues. CDR1 SGHRS and CDR2 YFSETQ come from the germline V gene. The DNA of the CDR3 is TGCGCCAGCAGTTCCGAGGACCCCACAGATACGCAGTATTTT. This sequence encodes CASSSEDPTDTQYF.

The rearrangement links TRBV29-1 to TRBJ2-3; D unresolved. V lost 0 bases and J lost 0, with 10 bases in between. The length of the CDR3 is 15 residues. CDR1 and CDR2 from the germline V gene are SQVTM and ANQGSEA. CDR3 amino acids: CSVEDSYTSTDTQYF. CDR3 bases: TGCAGCGTTGAAGACAGCTACACTAGCACAGATACGCAGTATTTT.

The rearrangement uses TRBV29-1 and TRBJ2-1; D might be TRBD1 (6 bases). The V gene lost 3 bases and the J gene lost 4 bases, with 13 bases spanning the gap. This CDR3 is built from 14 residues. Germline CDR1 reads SQVTM; CDR2 reads ANQGSEA. CDR3 residues: CSVDRGQAYNEQFF. For the CDR3, the DNA is TGCAGCGTTGACAGGGGACAAGCATACAATGAGCAGTTCTTC.

The chain employs TRBV6-1 and TRBJ1-5; 10 nucleotides agree with TRBD1. The CDR3 is 17 amino acids. Germline values: CDR1 MNHNS, CDR2 SASEGT. With V trimmed by 4 bases and J by 0 bases, 6 bases remained unmatched. This chain's CDR3 is CASSGGQGDYSNQPQHF. The CDR3, as DNA: TGTGCCAGCAGTGGCGGACAGGGGGACTATAGCAATCAGCCCCAGCATTTT.

The rearrangement joins TRBV10-2 to TRBJ1-4; no firm D call. The CDR3 contains 13 residues. Germline CDR1 WSHSY, CDR2 SAAADI. Trimming took off 5 bases at V and 6 bases at J, with 10 bases between the two ends. Here the CDR3 DNA reads TGCGCCAGCAGTTCCGCTACTTATGAAAAACTGTTTTTT. Translation: CASSSATYEKLFF.

This chain joins TRBV5-4 and TRBJ2-7, with 9 nucleotides matching TRBD2. This CDR3 spans 16 amino acids. The V segment lost 0 bases and the J segment 3 bases; nucleotides outside the gene matches: 7. CDR1 is SGHNT, CDR2 YYREEE, per germline (reference sequence). CDR3 loop: CASSLGLRGGNYEQYF. CDR3 in DNA: TGTGCCAGCAGCTTGGGCCTGCGGGGGGGCAACTACGAGCAGTACTTC. Based on the CDR3 plus reference TRBV5-4 and TRBJ2-7, the full variable domain is ETGVTQSPTHLIKTRGQQVTLRCSSQSGHNTVSWYQQALGQGPQFIFQYYREEENGRGNFPPRFSGLQFPNYSSELNVNALELDDSALYLCASSLGLRGGNYEQYFGPGTRLTVT.

This rearrangement joins TRBV6-2 or TRBV6-3 to TRBJ2-7; unclear D gene. With 0 bases removed from V and 6 bases from J, the gap between germline ends came to 9 bases. The CDR3 sequence is 13 residues long. CDR1 MNHEY and CDR2 SVGEGT come from the germline V gene. The CDR3 loop is CASSYSIPSEQYF. CDR3 DNA: TGTGCCAGCAGTTACTCGATTCCTAGCGAGCAGTACTTC.